The 27 T cell receptor beta chains below were found in one sample sequenced in a study of blood T cells in healthy people across ages. Then a second PCR, running roughly 7 to 11 cycles, was carried out with a sample-barcoded 5' primer and a J-beta primer mix. MiXCR, run by TCRdb on the 5' RACE reads, gives a single entry per CDR3 protein. The sample carries hundreds of thousands of distinct CDR3 sequences, around 28% recorded once. The sequenced sample consisted of blood. These receptor sequences come from a woman aged 80 or over in good health.

The gene calls are TRBV7-8 and TRBJ2-7; D remains unclear. The DNA end is a closer match to TRBJ2-5, so the J assignment may be wrong. Germline V gene sequence: CDR1 SGHVS, CDR2 FQNEAQ. The CDR3 length is 14 residues. DNA of the CDR3: TGTGCCAGCAAGGTGGTAGACCGAGTGGAGACCCAGTACTTC. As protein: CASKVVDRVETQYF.

The V gene is TRBV7-9, the J gene TRBJ1-1; the match to TRBD1 covers 8 bases. With 8 bases clipped from V and 4 bases from J, the junction kept 6 bases outside the gene matches. Germline loops: CDR1 SEHNR, CDR2 FQNEAQ (reference sequence). The CDR3 extends over 13 amino acids. The CDR3, as DNA: TGTGCCAGCTCGGACAGGGCTGGCACTGAAGCTTTCTTT. Translation gives CASSDRAGTEAFF.

This clonotype was observed many times. This chain joins TRBV27 and TRBJ2-1; 7 nucleotides align to TRBD1. This CDR3 has 13 residues. After removal of 9 bases from V and 5 bases from J, the junction contained 7 bases not matched to a gene. CDR1 and CDR2 from the germline V gene are MNHEY and SMNVEV (reference sequence). CDR3 bases: TGTGCCAGGTATCCCGACAGGGACAATGAGCAGTTCTTC. Its protein is CARYPDRDNEQFF.

At least ten counts were recorded for this clonotype. This chain links TRBV2 with TRBJ2-7; 7 nucleotides match TRBD2. The CDR3 contains 14 residues. The V and J ends lost 3 bases and 4 bases, in that order; junction bases with no gene match: 6. CDR1 is SNHLY and CDR2 is FYNNEI in the germline V gene. The CDR3 nucleotides read TGTGCCAGCAGTGAGGGGGGGAGGACTTACGAGCAGTACTTC. Translating gives CASSEGGRTYEQYF.

A note on this clonotype: This may be a read error, as it is one base from a much larger clone. The genes are TRBV10-3 and TRBJ2-7; no firm D call. In germline, CDR1 is ENHRY, CDR2 SYGVKD. This CDR3 comprises 11 residues. The CDR3 DNA reads as TGTGCCATCGGTGACTCCAATGAGCAGTACTTC. This encodes CAIGDSNEQYF.

This rearrangement joins TRBV6-5 to TRBJ2-1; perhaps D is TRBD1 or TRBD2 (5 bases each). CDR3 size: 16 residues. Germline V gene data show CDR1 as MNHEY and CDR2 as SVGAGI. V lost 2 bases to trimming and J lost 0 bases, with 11 bases between them. CDR3 DNA sequence: TGTGCCAGCAGTTACCGTTGGGGGAGCTCCTACAATGAGCAGTTCTTC. This gives the protein CASSYRWGSSYNEQFF.

The genes are TRBV3-1 and TRBJ2-1; D assignment may be TRBD1 or TRBD2 (5 bases each). The ends were cut back, 3 bases at V and 5 bases at J, with 17 bases in the middle. There are 16 residues in the CDR3. The germline V gene has CDR1 LGHDT and CDR2 YNNKEL (reference sequence). In DNA form, the CDR3 reads TGTGCCAGCAGCCACCAGGGAGAGGGGTCAGACAATGAGCAGTTCTTC. Residues: CASSHQGEGSDNEQFF.

This chain connects TRBV3-1 to TRBJ1-1; 7 bases are a match to TRBD1. Germline trimming cut 0 bases from V and 11 bases from J; bases unmatched to any gene: 9. The CDR3 is made up of 14 amino acids. Germline V gene lookup returns CDR1 LGHDT and CDR2 YNNKEL (reference sequence). CDR3 amino acids: CASSQERARRGAFF. CDR3 nucleotide sequence: TGTGCCAGCAGCCAAGAGAGGGCTCGCAGGGGGGCTTTCTTT. Drawing the rest from reference TRBV3-1 and TRBJ1-1, the complete variable domain is DTAVSQTPKYLVTQMGNDKSIKCEQNLGHDTMYWYKQDSKKFLKIMFSYNNKELIINETVPNRFSPKSPDKAHLNLHINSLELGDSAVYFCASSQERARRGAFFGQGTRLTVV.

This clonotype was seen a few times. V gene TRBV2 combines with J gene TRBJ1-5; the D gene is possibly TRBD1 (6 bases). Trimming pared 4 bases from V and 2 bases from J, leaving 12 bases between. Germline CDR1 SNHLY, CDR2 FYNNEI. There are 15 residues in the CDR3. The CDR3: CASSAAGAGNQPQHF. CDR3 coding DNA: TGTGCCAGCAGTGCGGCGGGGGCTGGCAATCAGCCCCAGCATTTT.

Note on this clonotype: Since a much larger clone is just one base distant, this may be a read error. This rearrangement joins TRBV20-1 to TRBJ2-7; D gene ambiguous. The germline CDR1 and CDR2 sequences are DFQATT and SNEGSKA (reference sequence). This CDR3 is 18 amino acids long. Trimming removed 1 base from V and 1 base from J, with 23 bases in between. CDR3 DNA sequence: TGCAGTGCTAGAGCAATCCTTCGGGCAGGACCTCTTTCCTACGAGCAGTACTTC. It encodes CSARAILRAGPLSYEQYF.

This clonotype occurred many times. The CDR3 is CASKRTYSGANVLTF. In nucleotides, the CDR3 is TGTGCCAGCAAACGCACTTACTCTGGGGCCAACGTCCTGACTTTC. The V call is TRBV6-1, the J call TRBJ2-6, with D uncertain. The germline V gene encodes CDR1 MNHNS and CDR2 SASEGT. Trimming stripped 7 bases from V and 0 bases from J, with 10 bases between. The CDR3 has 15 residues.

Regarding this clonotype: This may stem from a read error, because a much larger clone lies one nucleotide away. This rearrangement joins TRBV4-3 to TRBJ2-5; TRBD2 might be the D (5 bases). Germline V gives CDR1 LGHNA, CDR2 YSLEER. The CDR3 has 15 residues. The V end was cut by 3 bases, the J end by 11 bases, with 22 bases between. CDR3 bases: TGCGCCAGCAGCCAGGATAGGACCCGGGGAAGTGAGCAGTACTTC. It is translated as CASSQDRTRGSEQYF.

This clonotype was counted many times. The rearrangement joins TRBV6-6 to TRBJ1-2; D is unresolved. V was trimmed by 0 bases and J by 0 bases, leaving 11 bases between them. This CDR3 contains 16 residues. Germline assignment: CDR1 MNHNY and CDR2 SVGAGI (reference sequence). CDR3 in amino acids: CASSYSSGRSNYGYTF. CDR3 nucleotides: TGTGCCAGCAGTTACTCGTCGGGCAGATCTAACTATGGCTACACCTTC.

This sequence joins TRBV20-1 and TRBJ1-1, with 7 bases identical to TRBD1. CDR3 length: 13 amino acids. Germline CDR1 is DFQATT and CDR2 is SNEGSKA (reference sequence). Trimming at V came to 0 bases and at J to 4 bases, leaving 2 bases not matched to a gene. As DNA, the CDR3 is TGCAGTGCTAGAGATAACAGGGGCACTGAAGCTTTCTTT. Translation gives CSARDNRGTEAFF.

About this clonotype itself: A read error may explain this, as a much larger clone is one base away. V and J are TRBV6-1 and TRBJ2-1; 10 nucleotides line up with TRBD2. Trimming took 6 bases from V and 7 from J; bases not matched to a gene: 9. Germline assignment: CDR1 MNHNS and CDR2 SASEGT. This CDR3 comprises 15 residues. The CDR3 nucleotides are TGTGCCAGCAGAAAGCGGGGGGGCGATAGGAATGAGCAGTTCTTC. Translated, it gives CASRKRGGDRNEQFF.

This clonotype has a count of ten or more. The V and J genes are TRBV5-5 and TRBJ2-1; no clear D gene. This CDR3 is built from 12 residues. CDR1 is SGHKS and CDR2 is YYEKEE in the germline V gene (reference sequence). The V and J ends lost 0 bases and 8 bases respectively, with 6 bases between them. For the CDR3, the DNA is TGTGCCAGCAGCTTGGTGGCGGATGAGCAGTTCTTC. Translating gives CASSLVADEQFF.

This clonotype has just a few counts. This clone may be a read error of a much larger clone one base away. V usage is TRBV5-1 and J usage is TRBJ2-5; perhaps D is TRBD1 or TRBD2 (6 bases each). Between the trimmed V and J ends, which lost 4 bases and 11 bases, there was a span of 27 bases. CDR1 and CDR2 from the germline V gene are SGHRS and YFSETQ. There are 16 residues in the CDR3. The CDR3 sequence is CASSPGDTLGVNEQYF. The DNA of the CDR3 is TGCGCCAGCAGCCCGGGGGACACCTTAGGGGTCAATGAGCAGTACTTC.

This clonotype has ten or more counts. The chain recombines TRBV5-1 with TRBJ2-1; 9 bases agree with TRBD2. Per germline, CDR1 SGHRS and CDR2 YFSETQ. J lost 5 bases, V lost 7 bases, and 4 bases had no gene match. This CDR3 spans 13 amino acids. CDR3 residues: CASRTSANNEQFF. CDR3 in DNA: TGCGCCAGCCGGACTAGCGCAAACAATGAGCAGTTCTTC.

This clonotype showed up many times. This chain links TRBV4-1 with TRBJ2-5; TRBD2 agrees at 9 bases. V was pared by 3 bases and J by 4 bases, with 6 bases of the junction left unmatched. Germline assignment: CDR1 MGHRA and CDR2 YSYEKL. CDR3 length: 15 amino acids. This CDR3 is CASSQPGGGGETQYF. The CDR3 DNA reads as TGCGCCAGCAGCCAGCCGGGCGGGGGGGGAGAGACCCAGTACTTC.

This clonotype was seen ten or more times. This chain joins TRBV21-1 and TRBJ2-7; whether TRBD2, the table's D call, matches the DNA was not checked. TRBV21-1 has pseudogene status. CDR3 length equals 13 residues. In DNA, the CDR3 is TGTGCCAGCAGCAACGGGACTATCTACGAGCAGTACTTC. As protein: CASSNGTIYEQYF.

This clonotype was detected once. This rearrangement joins TRBV29-1 to TRBJ2-1; TRBD2 aligns across 7 bases. V trimming: 5 bases; J trimming: 1 base; junction bases outside the gene matches: 5. Germline CDR1 reads SQVTM; CDR2 reads ANQGSEA. CDR3 length equals 14 residues. The CDR3 DNA sequence: TGCAGCGTTACCGGGGGGACTTCCTACAATGAGCAGTTCTTC. It translates to CSVTGGTSYNEQFF.

This clonotype was seen only a few times. This chain joins TRBV7-2 and TRBJ1-1; perhaps TRBD1 as D (5 bases). The CDR3 length is 13 residues. Germline assignment: CDR1 SGHTA and CDR2 FQGNSA. Trimming left V 5 bases short and J 8 bases short, with 15 bases between. For the CDR3, the DNA is TGTGCCAGCAGCCCTTACAGGAGTGCGGAAGCTTTCTTT. Protein: CASSPYRSAEAFF.

Remarks on this clonotype: This may arise from a read error, as a much more abundant clone is one base away. This chain connects TRBV11-2 to TRBJ2-5, with 7 bases lining up with TRBD1. CDR3 size: 14 residues. Looked up from germline, CDR1 is SGHAT and CDR2 is FQNNGV. CDR3 region: CACSQLTGYQTQYF. The CDR3 DNA sequence: TGTGCCTGCAGCCAGCTGACAGGGTACCAGACCCAGTACTTC.

This clonotype was detected many times. The chain links TRBV5-6 to TRBJ2-7, with 7 positions matching TRBD1. V shed 5 bases, J shed 9 bases, and the junction held 14 bases outside the gene matches. Germline V gives CDR1 SGHDT, CDR2 YYEEEE. CDR3 size: 14 residues. In nucleotides, the CDR3 is TGTGCCAGCAGTTTGAGACAGGGCCTTGGCGGGCAGTACTTC. This translates into CASSLRQGLGGQYF.

This clonotype was counted at least ten times. The J gene is TRBJ1-4, the V gene TRBV10-3, with 10 nucleotides matching TRBD1. CDR1 and CDR2 (germline): ENHRY, SYGVKD. The junction had 6 bases not matched to a gene; V was cut back by 8 bases and J by 6 bases. The CDR3 consists of 14 residues. The CDR3 here is CAIRAGTGDEKLFF. CDR3 nucleotide sequence: TGTGCCATCCGAGCCGGGACAGGGGATGAAAAACTGTTTTTT.

This clonotype has more than one count but fewer than ten. The rearrangement links TRBV5-6 to TRBJ2-2; D is possibly TRBD1 (6 bases). V was shortened by 4 bases and J by 7 bases, with 14 bases between the two germline ends. CDR3 length: 14 residues. Germline assignment: CDR1 SGHDT and CDR2 YYEEEE. The CDR3 here is CASSTQGRIGELFF. DNA for the CDR3: TGTGCCAGCAGCACCCAGGGGCGTATCGGGGAGCTGTTTTTT.

Ten or more counts support this clonotype. The V and J genes are TRBV28 and TRBJ2-5, with D unresolved. The CDR3 loop spans 14 amino acids. The V gene lost 4 bases and the J gene lost 3 bases, with 12 bases spanning the gap. Germline CDR1 MDHEN, CDR2 SYDVKM. Here the CDR3 DNA reads TGTGCCAGCAGTTCCCGAATGGCGGAAGAGACCCAGTACTTC. As protein: CASSSRMAEETQYF.